Below are 5 T cell receptor beta chains sequenced from a single sample in a study of blood T cell repertoires in COVID-19 (dated by TCRdb to 2018 to 2021). Preparation of the library involved the immunoSEQ multiplex PCR assay. Imported from immuneACCESS, the table was reduced by TCRdb to in-frame sequences with V and J called. These copies leave out some clones; in studies compared against another copy, an unresolved V gene accounts for under half, and the cause of the remainder is not known. Present in this sample are 150,000 to 200,000 clones, around nine tenths of which were seen just once. The ten largest make up 20% to 25% of the sample. The sequenced material came from peripheral blood. The receptors were sampled from a man aged 60 to 75 with active or convalescent COVID-19.

This chain connects TRBV13 to TRBJ2-4; 11 bases are a match to TRBD2. V lost 4 bases to trimming and J lost 0 bases; unmatched junction nucleotides: 8. Germline V gene data show CDR1 as PRHDT and CDR2 as FYEKMQ (reference sequence). This CDR3 is 18 amino acids long. DNA for the CDR3: TGTGCCAGCAGCTCCCCCCGACTAGCGGGACTAGCCAAAAACATTCAGTACTTC. This sequence encodes CASSSPRLAGLAKNIQYF. Supplemented by reference TRBV13 and TRBJ2-4, the full variable domain reads AAGVIQSPRHLIKEKRETATLKCYPIPRHDTVYWYQQGPGQDPQFLISFYEKMQSDKGSIPDRFSAQQFSDYHSELNMSSLELGDSALYFCASSSPRLAGLAKNIQYFGAGTRLSVL.

Turning to this clone: The sample has other DNA sequences that encode this CDR3 too. The chain links TRBV2 to TRBJ1-2; maybe TRBD1 (6 bases). Germline V gene lookup returns CDR1 SNHLY and CDR2 FYNNEI. V shed 3 bases and J shed 5 bases, with 7 bases lying between them. The length of the CDR3 is 12 residues. CDR3 loop: CASSEGAYGYTF. CDR3 nucleotides: TGTGCCAGCAGTGAGGGGGCTTATGGCTACACCTTC. Based on the CDR3 plus reference TRBV2 and TRBJ1-2, the full variable domain is EPEVTQTPSHQVTQMGQEVILRCVPISNHLYFYWYRQILGQKVEFLVSFYNNEISEKSEIFDDQFSVERPDGSNFTLKIRSTKLEDSAMYFCASSEGAYGYTFGSGTRLTVV.

The DNA for the CDR3 is TGTGCCAGCAGGGATAGCGGCCCAACCTACGAGCAGTACTTC. This encodes CASRDSGPTYEQYF. The V call is TRBV6-6, the J call TRBJ2-7; perhaps TRBD2 as D (6 bases). The CDR3 extends over 14 amino acids. Germline CDR1 MNHNY, CDR2 SVGAGI (reference sequence). V was cut by 6 bases and J by 2 bases, with 14 bases left in between.

The chain uses TRBV6-5 and TRBJ1-2; D remains unclear. The CDR3 is made up of 13 amino acids. Germline CDR1 MNHEY, CDR2 SVGAGI. V was pared by 6 bases and J by 8 bases, with 16 bases between. CDR3 sequence: CASRREGAGGYTF. The CDR3 DNA follows: TGTGCCAGCAGAAGGGAGGGTGCCGGCGGCTACACCTTC.

The chain uses TRBV6-6 and TRBJ1-5; 11 bases align to TRBD1. This CDR3 has 18 amino acids. Germline values: CDR1 MNHNY, CDR2 SVGAGI (reference sequence). V lost 5 bases and J lost 6; bases outside the gene matches: 15. The CDR3: CASSPWTGGMMGGQPQHF. The CDR3 bases are TGTGCCAGCAGTCCTTGGACAGGGGGCATGATGGGCGGTCAGCCCCAGCATTTT.